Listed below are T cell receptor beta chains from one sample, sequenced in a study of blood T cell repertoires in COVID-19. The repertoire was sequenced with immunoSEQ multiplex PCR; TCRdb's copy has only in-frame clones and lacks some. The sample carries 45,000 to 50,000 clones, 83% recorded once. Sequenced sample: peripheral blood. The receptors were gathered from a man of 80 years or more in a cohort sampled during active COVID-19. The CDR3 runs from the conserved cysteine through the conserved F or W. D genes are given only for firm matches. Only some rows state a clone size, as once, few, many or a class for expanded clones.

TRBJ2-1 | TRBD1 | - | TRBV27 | TGTGCCAGCAGTCGACCGGGACAGGGGGAATATGAGCAGTTCTTC | CASSRPGQGEYEQFF
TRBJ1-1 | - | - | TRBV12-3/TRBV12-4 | TGTGCCAGCAGTTTCGAGCGGAACACTGAAGCTTTCTTT | CASSFERNTEAFF
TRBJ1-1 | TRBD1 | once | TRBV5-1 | TGCGCCAGCAGGGAAGAGAGGACAGGGTTCACTGAAGCTTTCTTT | CASREERTGFTEAFF
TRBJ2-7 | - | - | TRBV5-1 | TGCGCCAGCAGCCAGGGTGGAGGGAGCCACGAGCAGTACTTC | CASSQGGGSHEQYF
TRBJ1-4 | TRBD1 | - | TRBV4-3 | TGCGCCAGCAGCCAAGAGAGCAGGGGGCGTCAGGTGGGGGATGAAAAACTGTTTTTT | CASSQESRGRQVGDEKLFF
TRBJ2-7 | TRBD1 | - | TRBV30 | TGTGCCTGGAGTGTTCTCCCAGGACAGGGGGCGTACGAGCAGTACTTC | CAWSVLPGQGAYEQYF
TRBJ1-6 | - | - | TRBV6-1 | TGTGCCAGCAGTGAATGGGAGAGGTCACCCCTCCACTTT | CASSEWERSPLHF
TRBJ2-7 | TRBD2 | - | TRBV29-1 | TGCAGCGTTTTAGCGGGAGGGCCAAACGAGCAGTACTTC | CSVLAGGPNEQYF
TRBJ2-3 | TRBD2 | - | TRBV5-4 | TGTGCCAGCAGTTCCGGGGGGGGGCGCTACACAGATACGCAGTATTTT | CASSSGGGRYTDTQYF
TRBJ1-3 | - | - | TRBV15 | TGTGCCACCAGCAGGCAGACAGGTAGCTCTGGAAACACCATATATTTT | CATSRQTGSSGNTIYF
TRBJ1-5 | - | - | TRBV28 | TGTGCCAGCAGTTTTACCCCAGGCATCCTAAAAAATCAGCCCCAGCATTTT | CASSFTPGILKNQPQHF
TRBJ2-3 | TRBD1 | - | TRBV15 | TGTGCCACCGGACAGGGGGCCGCAGATACGCAGTATTTT | CATGQGAADTQYF
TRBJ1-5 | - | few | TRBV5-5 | TGTGCCAGCAGCTTGGGTTCCAGTAGCAATCAGCCCCAGCATTTT | CASSLGSSSNQPQHF
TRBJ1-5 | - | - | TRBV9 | TGTGCCAGCAGCTCTAGAGGATTAGGTCAGCCCCAGCATTTT | CASSSRGLGQPQHF
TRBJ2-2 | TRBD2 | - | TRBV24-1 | TGTGCCACCAGTGCCCTAGCGGGAGGCACCGGGGAGCTGTTTTTT | CATSALAGGTGELFF
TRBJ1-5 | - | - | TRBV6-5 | TGTGCCAGCATCGACGGGGGAGATCAGCCCCAGCATTTT | CASIDGGDQPQHF
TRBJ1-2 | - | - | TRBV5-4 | TGTGCCAGCAGCTTGGGCAGGGGCGAAGCTAACTATGGCTACACCTTC | CASSLGRGEANYGYTF
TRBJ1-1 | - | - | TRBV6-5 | TGTGCCAGCACCCCCCCCGGGACTGAAGCTTTCTTT | CASTPPGTEAFF
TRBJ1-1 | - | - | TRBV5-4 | TGTGCCAGCAGCTTGGTGGGCAGGGCGGAAGCTTTCTTT | CASSLVGRAEAFF
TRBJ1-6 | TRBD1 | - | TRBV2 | TGTGCCAGCATGGGGACAGGCTATAATTCACCCCTCCACTTT | CASMGTGYNSPLHF
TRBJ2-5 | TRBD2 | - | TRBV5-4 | TGTGCCAGCAGCTTAAGCGGGGGGCCCCAAGAGACCCAGTACTTC | CASSLSGGPQETQYF
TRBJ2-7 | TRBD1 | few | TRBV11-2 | TGTGCCAGCAGCCCATGGACAGGGGGCGACGAGCAGTACTTC | CASSPWTGGDEQYF
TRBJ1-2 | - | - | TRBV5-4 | TGTGCCAGCAGCTTGGAGGCAGCGCCCTATGGCTACACCTTC | CASSLEAAPYGYTF
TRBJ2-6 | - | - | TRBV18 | TGTGCCAGCTCACCACTCTCCTCTGGGGCCAACGTCCTGACTTTC | CASSPLSSGANVLTF
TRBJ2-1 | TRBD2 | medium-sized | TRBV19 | TGTGCCAGTAGTATGGGTCGGGCGGGAGCCTACAATGAGCAGTTCTTC | CASSMGRAGAYNEQFF
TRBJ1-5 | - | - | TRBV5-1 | TGCGCCAGCAGCCCGGGGGGAGTGGGGAGCAATCAGCCCCAGCATTTT | CASSPGGVGSNQPQHF
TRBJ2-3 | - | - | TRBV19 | TGTGCCAGTAGTATTACAGGCACAGATACGCAGTATTTT | CASSITGTDTQYF
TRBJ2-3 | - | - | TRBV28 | TGTGCCAGCAGTTTGGGGGGAGATACGCAGTATTTT | CASSLGGDTQYF
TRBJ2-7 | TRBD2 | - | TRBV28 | TGTGCCAGCAGTTTAGCGGGGGGGCGCGACGAGCAGTACTTC | CASSLAGGRDEQYF
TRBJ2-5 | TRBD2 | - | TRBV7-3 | TGTGCCAGCAGCTTAAACCCACTAGCGGGGCAAGAGACCCAGTACTTC | CASSLNPLAGQETQYF
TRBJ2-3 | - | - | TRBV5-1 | TGCGCCAGCAGCTTGGGCGGGTTAGCAGATACGCAGTATTTT | CASSLGGLADTQYF
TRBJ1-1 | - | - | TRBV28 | TGTGCCAGCAGCTATCTTTTAGAAGCTTTCTTT | CASSYLLEAFF
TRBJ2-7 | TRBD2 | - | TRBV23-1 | TGCGCCAGCAGATACAGCGGGGCCACCTACGAGCAGTACTTC | CASRYSGATYEQYF
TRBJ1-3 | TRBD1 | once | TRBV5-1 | TGCGCCAGCAGCCACAGGGGAAGCTCTGGAAACACCATATATTTT | CASSHRGSSGNTIYF
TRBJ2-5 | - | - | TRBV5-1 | TGCGCCAGCAGCTTGGGAATGGGCCCAGAGACCCAGTACTTC | CASSLGMGPETQYF
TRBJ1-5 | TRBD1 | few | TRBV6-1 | TGTGCCAGCAGTGATTACAGGGGGCCCCAGCATTTT | CASSDYRGPQHF
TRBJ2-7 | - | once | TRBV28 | TGTGCCAGCAGTTTACGGCAGGGAGGATACTACGAGCAGTACTTC | CASSLRQGGYYEQYF
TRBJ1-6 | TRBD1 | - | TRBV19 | TGTGCCAGTAGGATCCTGACAGGGTCAAATTCACCCCTCCACTTT | CASRILTGSNSPLHF
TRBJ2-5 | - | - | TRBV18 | TGTGCCAGCTCACCACGGGGGCTAACAGGGCAAGAGACCCAGTACTTC | CASSPRGLTGQETQYF
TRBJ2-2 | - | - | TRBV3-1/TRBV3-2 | TGTGCCAGCAGCCAAAATTGGGCCACCGGGGAGCTGTTTTTT | CASSQNWATGELFF
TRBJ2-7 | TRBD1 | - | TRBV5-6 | TGTGCCAGCAGCTTAGTAGGGGGCAAGGACGAGCAGTACTTC | CASSLVGGKDEQYF
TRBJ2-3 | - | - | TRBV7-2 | TGTGCCAGCAGCTTAGGGTTCAGGGGAAGAGATACGCAGTATTTT | CASSLGFRGRDTQYF
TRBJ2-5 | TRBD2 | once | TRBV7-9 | TGTGCCAGCAGCCCCGGACTAGCGGGGGGATACCAAGAGACCCAGTACTTC | CASSPGLAGGYQETQYF
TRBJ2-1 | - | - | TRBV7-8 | TGTGCCAGCAGCCCAACCCGCCCTATCAATGAGCAGTTCTTC | CASSPTRPINEQFF
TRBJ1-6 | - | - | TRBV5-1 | TGCGCCAGCAGCTTGGCCGGTGGGAGCTCCTATAATTCACCCCTCCACTTT | CASSLAGGSSYNSPLHF
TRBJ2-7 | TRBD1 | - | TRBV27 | TGTGCCACCATCGGGACAGGGGACCACGAGCAGTACTTC | CATIGTGDHEQYF
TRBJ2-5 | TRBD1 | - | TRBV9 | TGTGCCAGCAGCTTTACAGGGGGGGAGACCCAGTACTTC | CASSFTGGETQYF
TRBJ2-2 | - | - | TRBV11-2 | TGTGCCAGCAGCCTCCTAGCGCACAGAAACACCGGGGAGCTGTTTTTT | CASSLLAHRNTGELFF
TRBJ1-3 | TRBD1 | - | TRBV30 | TGTGCCTGGAGTAGGGCAGGGGGCACTGGAAACACCATATATTTT | CAWSRAGGTGNTIYF
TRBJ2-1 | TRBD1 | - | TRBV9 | TGTGCCAGCAGCGCCTCACCCGACCGGGACAGAAAAGACAATGAGCAGTTCTTC | CASSASPDRDRKDNEQFF
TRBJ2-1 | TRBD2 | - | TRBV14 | TGTGCCAGCAGCCGAGTTAGCGGGGTGCAGTTCTTC | CASSRVSGVQFF
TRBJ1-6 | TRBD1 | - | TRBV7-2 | TGTGCCAGCAGAAGCGGACAGGGGAATTCACCCCTCCACTTT | CASRSGQGNSPLHF
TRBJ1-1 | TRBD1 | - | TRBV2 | TGTGCCAGCATTCAGGACAGGGGGCGAGTAAACACTGAAGCTTTCTTT | CASIQDRGRVNTEAFF